The 7 T cell receptor beta chains presented below share a single source sample, sequenced in a study of T-cell memory formation after mild COVID-19. MiXCR was run by TCRdb on the 5' RACE reads, yielding one entry per CDR3 protein. The sample has roughly 450,000 distinct CDR3 sequences, about 18% seen once. The specimen was PBMCs or a T cell subset sorted from them (not recorded which). All receptors derive from an adult woman who had mild COVID-19 (a few samples of this study predate the infection). Cell type and time point are not known.

The rearrangement links TRBV18 to TRBJ1-3; a weak D match, TRBD1 (6 bases). In germline, CDR1 is KGHSH, CDR2 LQKENI. V lost 2 bases, J lost 2 bases, and 16 bases lay in between. The CDR3 loop spans 17 amino acids. DNA of the CDR3: TGTGCCAGCTCACCAACCGGGGGCTCAGGCACTGGAAACACCATATATTTT. Protein: CASSPTGGSGTGNTIYF.

This chain uses TRBV5-1 with TRBJ1-1, with 9 positions matching TRBD1. V dropped 1 base and J dropped 1; count of bases not matched to a gene: 5. The CDR3 is made up of 16 amino acids. The V gene's germline CDR1 is SGHRS and CDR2 YFSETQ. CDR3 residues: CASSLTQGAWNTEAFF. In nucleotides, the CDR3 is TGCGCCAGCAGCTTGACACAGGGGGCTTGGAACACTGAAGCTTTCTTT. Full variable domain (rest looked up from reference TRBV5-1 and TRBJ1-1): KAGVTQTPRYLIKTRGQQVTLSCSPISGHRSVSWYQQTPGQGLQFLFEYFSETQRNKGNFPGRFSGRQFSNSRSEMNVSTLELGDSALYLCASSLTQGAWNTEAFFGQGTRLTVV.

The chain links TRBV30 to TRBJ1-1, with D unclear. This CDR3 is 13 amino acids long. Germline lookup yields CDR1 GTSNPN and CDR2 SVGIG (reference sequence). V shed 5 bases and J shed 3 bases, with 13 bases lying between them. CDR3 sequence (DNA): TGTGCCTGGGGGCTGGGGTGGGACACTGAAGCTTTCTTT. Protein sequence: CAWGLGWDTEAFF.

This clonotype turned up a few times. V is TRBV12-3 or TRBV12-4 and J is TRBJ2-1, with a weak D call TRBD2 (6 bases). The CDR3 is 11 residues long. V dropped 8 bases and J dropped 8 bases, with 10 bases sitting between them. In DNA, the CDR3 is TGTGCCAGCCTGTGGGGGGATGAGCAGTTCTTC. Translated: CASLWGDEQFF.

The genes are TRBV20-1 and TRBJ2-7, with TRBD2 identical over 10 bases. The CDR3 runs to 15 residues. Germline V gene data show CDR1 as DFQATT and CDR2 as SNEGSKA (reference sequence). Unmatched junction bases numbered 3, after V lost 0 bases and J lost 1 base. CDR3 amino acids: CSARDLAGESYEQYF. CDR3 nucleotide sequence: TGCAGTGCTAGAGATCTAGCGGGAGAGTCCTACGAGCAGTACTTC.

The chain joins TRBV30 to TRBJ1-5; D is undetermined. Germline CDR1 and CDR2: GTSNPN and SVGIG (reference sequence). CDR3 length: 13 residues. V dropped 2 bases and J dropped 5 bases, with 10 bases sitting between them. This CDR3 is CAWSLRVDQPQHF. The DNA for the CDR3 is TGTGCCTGGAGTCTCCGGGTAGATCAGCCCCAGCATTTT. Filled out from reference TRBV30 and TRBJ1-5, the complete variable domain reads SQTIHQWPATLVQPVGSPLSLECTVEGTSNPNLYWYRQAAGRGLQLLFYSVGIGQISSEVPQNLSASRPQDRQFILSSKKLLLSDSGFYLCAWSLRVDQPQHFGDGTRLSIL.

The sample holds a few counts of this clonotype. The CDR3 DNA sequence: TGTGCCAGCAGCCATGGTAGCGGGAGCGCCTACAATGAGCAGTTCTTC. Encoded protein: CASSHGSGSAYNEQFF. The chain links TRBV3-1 to TRBJ2-1, with 9 positions matching TRBD2. Losses at the gene ends were 3 bases for V and 2 bases for J; bases not matched to a gene: 5. The germline V gene encodes CDR1 LGHDT and CDR2 YNNKEL (reference sequence). The CDR3 consists of 16 residues.